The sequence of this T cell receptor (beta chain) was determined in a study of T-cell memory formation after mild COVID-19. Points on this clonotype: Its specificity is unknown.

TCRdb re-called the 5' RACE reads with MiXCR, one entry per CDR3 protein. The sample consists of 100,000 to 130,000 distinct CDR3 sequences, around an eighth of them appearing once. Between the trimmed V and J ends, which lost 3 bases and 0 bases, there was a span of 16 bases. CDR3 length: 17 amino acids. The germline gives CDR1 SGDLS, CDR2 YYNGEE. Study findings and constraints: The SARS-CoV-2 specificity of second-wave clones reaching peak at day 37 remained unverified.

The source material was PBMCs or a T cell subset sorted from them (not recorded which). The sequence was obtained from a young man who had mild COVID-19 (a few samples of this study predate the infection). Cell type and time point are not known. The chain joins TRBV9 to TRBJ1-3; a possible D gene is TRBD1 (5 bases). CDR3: CASSEGSVTISGNTIYF. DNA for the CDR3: TGTGCCAGCAGCGAGGGGAGTGTGACGATCTCTGGAAACACCATATATTTT.